The 7 T cell receptor beta chains listed next were all sequenced from one sample in a study of T cell clonality in common variable immunodeficiency (dated by TCRdb to 2013 to 2016). To prepare the library, the immunoSEQ multiplex PCR assay was applied. TCRdb limited this immuneACCESS table to in-frame rearrangements with V and J called. A share of clones is missing; checked studies link under half to unresolved V genes, and the rest is unexplained. This sample shows some 45,000 clones, and none of them turns up only once. About 2.2% of the sample is taken by the ten largest. The sample consisted of peripheral blood mononuclear cells. The source is a person aged 18 to 75 in good health.

This clone was seen ten or more times. The missing CDR3 end, 3 residues past where the read stops, is filled in from the germline J gene. The gene calls are TRBV20-1 and TRBJ1-6; possibly TRBD1 for D (5 bases). Germline values: CDR1 DFQATT, CDR2 SNEGSKA (reference sequence). The germline V and J ends were trimmed by 0 bases and 9 bases, with 15 bases remaining between them. The CDR3 loop spans 15 amino acids. CDR3 bases read: TGCAGTGCTAGAGATAAGGGGCAGGAAAGTTCACCC. Translating gives CSARDKGQESSP. The full CDR3 sequence reads CSARDKGQESSPLHF.

This clone was counted many times. The missing CDR3 end, 3 residues past where the read stops, is filled in from the germline J gene. This rearrangement joins TRBV5-1 to TRBJ2-7, with 8 bases identical to TRBD2. The CDR3 is 14 amino acids. The V and J ends lost 2 bases and 3 bases, in that order; junction bases with no gene match: 4. Germline V gene sequence: CDR1 SGHRS, CDR2 YFSETQ. The covered CDR3 bases are TGCGCCAGCAGCTTCACCGGGACTAGCTACGAG. It encodes CASSFTGTSYE. The entire CDR3 protein is CASSFTGTSYEQYF.

This clone was seen ten or more times. Read coverage stops 3 residues before the CDR3 terminus; the germline J gene supplies the remainder. The chain joins TRBV11-2 to TRBJ1-4; 10 bases match TRBD1. The V gene end was trimmed by 5 bases and the J gene end by 8 bases; junction bases not matched to a gene: 8. Germline-derived CDR1 and CDR2 are SGHAT and FQNNGV. The CDR3 length is 15 residues. The DNA read from the CDR3 is TGTGCCAGCAGCCCTCAGACAGGGGGCGGCGAAAAA. Its protein is CASSPQTGGGEK. The complete CDR3 sequence is CASSPQTGGGEKLFF.

This clone was seen many times. The read ends 3 residues early relative to the CDR3; the germline J gene fills the gap. The chain couples TRBV11-2 to TRBJ1-2; D call uncertain. CDR3 length: 15 residues. Germline V CDR1 and CDR2: SGHAT, FQNNGV. Trimming took off 0 bases at V and 5 bases at J, with 13 bases between the two ends. The CDR3: CASSLDPAGRYGYTF. The CDR3 DNA, read in part, is TGTGCCAGCAGCTTAGATCCTGCGGGGAGGTATGGC.

The table lists this clone with many counts. The CDR3 end is not reached by the read, which stops 3 residues before it; the germline J gene fills it in. The J gene is TRBJ2-7, the V gene TRBV18; 10 nucleotides align to TRBD2. This CDR3 has 13 residues. CDR1 and CDR2 (germline): KGHSH, LQKENI. The V gene end was trimmed by 2 bases and the J gene end by 6 bases; junction bases not matched to a gene: 1. CDR3 DNA, as far as it was read: TGTGCCAGCTCACCAACTAGCGGGGCCGAG. Residues: CASSPTSGAE. The CDR3 reads in full as CASSPTSGAEQYF.

This clone was seen repeatedly, ten times or more. The read stops 3 residues short of the end of the CDR3; the missing end is completed from the germline J gene. The chain combines TRBV20-1 with TRBJ1-6; the match to TRBD1 covers 7 bases. Germline-derived CDR1 and CDR2 are DFQATT and SNEGSKA (reference sequence). Unmatched junction bases numbered 6, after V lost 1 base and J lost 6 bases. There are 15 residues in the CDR3. Here the CDR3 reads CSARGSGQPNSPLHF. Incomplete CDR3 DNA: TGCAGTGCTAGAGGCTCGGGACAGCCTAATTCACCC.

This clone was seen repeatedly, ten times or more. The read ends 3 residues before the CDR3 terminus; that terminus is restored from the germline J gene. The chain is built from TRBV29-1 and TRBJ2-1; TRBD2 matches 10 bases. The V segment lost 3 bases and the J segment 7 bases; nucleotides outside the gene matches: 6. Germline CDR1 reads SQVTM; CDR2 reads ANQGSEA. The CDR3 spans 14 residues. CDR3 sequence reads: CSVEVSSGGNEQFF. Partial CDR3 DNA: TGCAGCGTTGAGGTGTCTAGCGGGGGAAATGAG.